Below, 9 T cell receptor beta chains from the same sample are listed, as sequenced in a study of T cell changes during pregnancy in multiple sclerosis. Sequencing used immunoSEQ multiplex PCR; TCRdb keeps in-frame clones, though not all of them. Seen here are 40,000 to 60,000 clones, 94% observed once, and the top ten hold around 0.5%. The sample in question was CD4+ T cells from peripheral blood mononuclear cells, obtained in the first trimester of pregnancy. The receptor source for this set is a female donor with multiple sclerosis, enrolled in a pregnancy study.

The chain employs TRBV9 and TRBJ2-3, with D hard to call. The CDR3 is made up of 13 amino acids. Deletions cut 3 bases from V and 0 bases from J, with 5 bases between. Germline lookup yields CDR1 SGDLS and CDR2 YYNGEE. CDR3 DNA: TGTGCCAGCAGCGCTACTAGCACAGATACGCAGTATTTT. It translates to CASSATSTDTQYF.

The chain carries TRBV19 and TRBJ2-5; D is perhaps TRBD1 (5 bases). The germline V and J ends were trimmed by 1 base and 5 bases, with 14 bases remaining between them. The CDR3 runs to 15 residues. Germline lookup yields CDR1 LNHDA and CDR2 SQIVND (reference sequence). The CDR3 is CASSIGGTNRETQYF. The CDR3 bases are TGTGCCAGTAGTATAGGAGGAACTAACAGGGAGACCCAGTACTTC.

This chain connects TRBV11-3 to TRBJ1-6; D not resolved. V gave up 3 bases and J gave up 10 bases, with 10 bases separating them. The length of the CDR3 is 13 residues. CDR1 and CDR2 (germline): SGHNT, YENEEA. In DNA, the CDR3 is TGTGCCAGCAGCTTCGGCCCGGGGTCACCCCTCCACTTT. It encodes CASSFGPGSPLHF.

The gene calls are TRBV6-4 and TRBJ2-1; TRBD2 matches at 8 bases. There are 15 residues in the CDR3. Germline CDR1 is MRHNA and CDR2 is SNTAGT. V gave up 3 bases and J gave up 3 bases; unmatched junction bases: 4. The CDR3: CASSDERGSYNEQFF. CDR3 coding DNA: TGTGCCAGCAGTGATGAGCGGGGGAGCTACAATGAGCAGTTCTTC.

The chain is built from TRBV10-2 and TRBJ1-1; maybe TRBD1 (6 bases). This CDR3 is built from 16 residues. The V end was cut by 3 bases, the J end by 0 bases, with 14 bases between. CDR1 is WSHSY and CDR2 is SAAADI in the germline V gene. CDR3 nucleotide sequence: TGCGCCAGCAGTGATCTCGGGGGGCTTTTGAACACTGAAGCTTTCTTT. Its protein product is CASSDLGGLLNTEAFF.

This clone was observed a few times. The chain is built from TRBV29-1 and TRBJ2-6; D remains ambiguous. Trimming shortened V by 6 bases and J by 1 base, and 4 bases separated the two germline ends. Germline CDR1 and CDR2: SQVTM and ANQGSEA. CDR3 length: 12 residues. CDR3: CSVNSGANVLTF. For the CDR3, the DNA is TGCAGCGTCAATTCTGGGGCCAACGTCCTGACTTTC.

The chain's CDR3 is CASSVSLAGGDNEQFF. The CDR3 region has the DNA TGTGCCAGCAGCGTATCGCTAGCGGGGGGCGACAATGAGCAGTTCTTC. This chain connects TRBV9 to TRBJ2-1, with TRBD2 identical over 11 bases. The germline CDR1 and CDR2 sequences are SGDLS and YYNGEE. CDR3 length equals 16 residues. The V segment lost 1 base and the J segment 5 bases; nucleotides outside the gene matches: 5.

This sequence joins TRBV2 and TRBJ2-2; D perhaps matches TRBD1 (6 bases). Between the trimmed V and J ends, which lost 7 bases and 4 bases, there was a span of 10 bases. From germline, CDR1 is SNHLY and CDR2 FYNNEI. CDR3 length: 13 residues. The CDR3 nucleotides read TGTGCCAGCACAGGGGACCCCACCGGGGAGCTGTTTTTT. Translating gives CASTGDPTGELFF.

The rearrangement links TRBV7-3 to TRBJ1-1; TRBD1 aligns across 8 bases. This CDR3 contains 13 residues. Germline CDR1 and CDR2: SGHTA and FQGTGA. Trimming took 4 bases from V and 5 from J; bases not matched to a gene: 3. CDR3 sequence: CASSYRQGTEAFF. The CDR3 coding sequence is TGTGCCAGCAGCTATAGACAGGGGACTGAAGCTTTCTTT.